The 22 T cell receptor beta chains below were found in one sample sequenced in a study of response to subunit inactivated influenza vaccine. Each CDR3 protein gets one entry after TCRdb re-called the RT-PCR reads with MiXCR. This sample yields approximately 570,000 distinct CDR3 sequences, of which around 8% are seen a single time; 13% belongs to the top ten. Sequencing used PBMCs from blood, obtained approximately 25 months after vaccination. Receptors were obtained from a man aged 50 to 69 who received an inactivated influenza vaccine.

To note about this clonotype: Given a much more abundant clone one base away, this may be a read error. CDR3 region: CASSPPNSGSIDTQYF. The DNA of the CDR3 is TGTGCCAGCAGCCCTCCGAATAGCGGCAGCATAGATACGCAGTATTTT. V and J are TRBV7-2 and TRBJ2-3, with D maybe TRBD2 (6 bases). Germline V CDR1 and CDR2: SGHTA, FQGNSA. This CDR3 spans 16 amino acids.

Here the CDR3 DNA reads TGTGCCACCAGTCCCCCCCGGAGGGGGAACAATGAGCAGTTCTTC. It is translated as CATSPPRRGNNEQFF. The V call is TRBV15, the J call TRBJ2-1; D tentatively reads TRBD1 or TRBD2 (6 bases each). V was clipped by 6 bases and J by 5 bases, with 17 bases between them. The CDR3 loop spans 15 amino acids. CDR1 LNHNV and CDR2 YYDKDF come from the germline V gene (reference sequence). The complete variable domain, with remaining parts taken from reference TRBV15 and TRBJ2-1, reads DAMVIQNPRYQVTQFGKPVTLSCSQTLNHNVMYWYQQKSSQAPKLLFHYYDKDFNNEADTPDNFQSRRPNTSFCFLDIRSPGLGDTAMYLCATSPPRRGNNEQFFGPGTRLTVL.

This chain connects TRBV7-8 to TRBJ1-5; no definite D call. The germline CDR1 and CDR2 sequences are SGHVS and FQNEAQ. The CDR3 length is 16 residues. V was cut by 3 bases and J by 5 bases, with 17 bases left in between. The CDR3: CASSLMASREDQPQHF. In DNA form, the CDR3 reads TGTGCCAGCAGCTTGATGGCATCGAGGGAGGATCAGCCCCAGCATTTT.

This sequence joins TRBV4-1 and TRBJ2-4; a possible D gene is TRBD1 (7 bases). This CDR3 is built from 21 residues. Trimming removed 3 bases from V and 0 bases from J, with 27 bases in between. Germline V gene data show CDR1 as MGHRA and CDR2 as YSYEKL. The CDR3 region is CASSQSWVKRATGLAKNIQYF. CDR3 coding DNA: TGCGCCAGCAGCCAGTCATGGGTGAAGCGGGCGACAGGGTTAGCCAAAAACATTCAGTACTTC.

This clonotype has more than one count but fewer than ten. The chain joins TRBV12-3 or TRBV12-4 to TRBJ2-1; no clear D. V lost 6 bases and J lost 9, with 6 bases in between. The CDR3 is made up of 10 amino acids. This CDR3 reads CASSTGEQFF. The CDR3 DNA reads TGTGCCAGCAGCACGGGTGAGCAGTTCTTC.

This sequence joins TRBV28 and TRBJ1-2, with 8 bases lining up with TRBD1. The CDR3 length is 14 residues. CDR1 is MDHEN, CDR2 SYDVKM, per germline. The ends lost 2 bases at V and 5 bases at J; junction bases unmatched: 4. CDR3 amino acids: CASSLRDRPYGYTF. The CDR3 bases are TGTGCCAGCAGTTTACGGGACAGGCCGTATGGCTACACCTTC.

This clonotype turned up a few times. V and J are TRBV5-6 and TRBJ2-5; 7 nucleotides match TRBD2. Germline CDR1 SGHDT, CDR2 YYEEEE. Unmatched junction bases numbered 7, after V lost 1 base and J lost 1 base. The CDR3 totals 16 residues. The CDR3 reads CASSLIGRGFQETQYF. Here the CDR3 DNA reads TGTGCCAGCAGCTTGATAGGGAGGGGTTTCCAAGAGACCCAGTACTTC.

The V gene is TRBV10-3, the J gene TRBJ1-5; D is uncertain. Germline V gives CDR1 ENHRY, CDR2 SYGVKD. Trimming shortened V by 6 bases and J by 0 bases, and 18 bases separated the two germline ends. The CDR3 has 17 residues. For the CDR3, the DNA is TGTGCCATCAGCCGGACTATTACTCCATATAGCAATCAGCCCCAGCATTTT. As protein: CAISRTITPYSNQPQHF.

In its sample, this clonotype was seen many times. The chain links TRBV5-6 to TRBJ1-1, with TRBD1 identical over 10 bases. The germline CDR1 and CDR2 sequences are SGHDT and YYEEEE. Trimming at V came to 5 bases and at J to 7 bases, leaving 8 bases not matched to a gene. The CDR3 contains 14 residues. The CDR3 loop reads CASRYRDRGYEAFF. The DNA of the CDR3 is TGTGCCAGCAGATACCGGGACAGGGGTTATGAAGCTTTCTTT.

J is TRBJ2-3 and V is TRBV7-2; 10 nucleotides align to TRBD2. The CDR3 length is 15 residues. The junction had 3 bases not matched to a gene; V was cut back by 2 bases and J by 4 bases. Germline lookup yields CDR1 SGHTA and CDR2 FQGNSA. CDR3 in DNA: TGTGCCAGCAGCTTATCTAGCGGGAGCGCAGATACGCAGTATTTT. It translates to CASSLSSGSADTQYF.

This clonotype was recorded a few times. This sequence joins TRBV11-2 and TRBJ2-5, with TRBD2 matching over 7 bases. J was trimmed by 5 bases and V by 5 bases; bases with no gene match: 8. Germline V gene data show CDR1 as SGHAT and CDR2 as FQNNGV. The CDR3 has 14 residues. The CDR3 DNA follows: TGTGCCAGCAGCCGACTAGCCCAAAGGGAGACCCAGTACTTC. Amino acid sequence: CASSRLAQRETQYF.

This clonotype was seen many times. This chain joins TRBV9 and TRBJ2-5; 9 bases are shared with TRBD1. Germline V lookup: CDR1 SGDLS, CDR2 YYNGEE. The ends lost 3 bases at V and 7 bases at J; junction bases unmatched: 10. This CDR3 is built from 15 residues. The DNA of the CDR3 is TGTGCCAGCAGCGCAACCGGGACAGGGACATGGACCCAGTACTTC. Translating gives CASSATGTGTWTQYF.

A few counts support this clonotype. The CDR3 protein is CASSYSTRVRYSNQPQHF. CDR3 nucleotide sequence: TGTGCCAGCAGTTACTCGACCAGGGTGCGCTATAGCAATCAGCCCCAGCATTTT. The rearrangement joins TRBV6-5 to TRBJ1-5, with D perhaps TRBD1 (5 bases). Trimming stripped 0 bases from V and 0 bases from J, with 15 bases between. Germline V gives CDR1 MNHEY, CDR2 SVGAGI. There are 18 residues in the CDR3.

The chain links TRBV9 to TRBJ2-2, with 8 bases identical to TRBD1. The CDR3 contains 16 residues. With V trimmed by 3 bases and J by 5 bases, 9 bases remained unmatched. Germline CDR1 is SGDLS and CDR2 is YYNGEE. The CDR3 loop is CASSGQGRTTTGELFF. CDR3 in DNA: TGTGCCAGCAGCGGACAGGGGCGAACCACTACCGGGGAGCTGTTTTTT.

This clonotype was recorded a few times. The chain links TRBV7-2 to TRBJ2-5; 8 bases are shared with TRBD2. The CDR3 has 16 amino acids. Germline CDR1 reads SGHTA; CDR2 reads FQGNSA. The V gene end was trimmed by 1 base and the J gene end by 2 bases; junction bases not matched to a gene: 6. The CDR3 sequence is CASSLEREGLQETQYF. DNA for the CDR3: TGTGCCAGCAGCTTAGAACGGGAGGGCCTTCAAGAGACCCAGTACTTC.

This clonotype was counted between two and nine times. The genes are TRBV4-3 and TRBJ1-5; D is unresolved. Trimming took 4 bases from V and 0 from J, leaving 13 bases between them. Germline values: CDR1 LGHNA, CDR2 YSLEER. This CDR3 is 16 amino acids long. The CDR3 sequence is CASSPGVSYSNQPQHF. For the CDR3, the DNA is TGCGCCAGCAGCCCTGGGGTCAGCTATAGCAATCAGCCCCAGCATTTT.

This clonotype has a count of ten or more. V and J are TRBV7-9 and TRBJ2-2; perhaps TRBD2 as D (5 bases). The CDR3 is 14 residues long. The V gene lost 5 bases and the J gene lost 3 bases, with 10 bases spanning the gap. Germline V gene sequence: CDR1 SEHNR, CDR2 FQNEAQ (reference sequence). CDR3 protein: CASSVGLHTGELFF. For the CDR3, the DNA is TGTGCCAGCAGCGTTGGACTGCACACCGGGGAGCTGTTTTTT.

This rearrangement joins TRBV7-9 to TRBJ1-2, with D possibly matching TRBD1 (6 bases). The CDR3 is 14 amino acids. Trimming stripped 1 base from V and 3 bases from J, with 9 bases between. Per germline, CDR1 SEHNR and CDR2 FQNEAQ (reference sequence). The CDR3, as DNA: TGTGCCAGCAGCTTAGATCAGGGGTACTATGGCTACACCTTC. Its translation: CASSLDQGYYGYTF.

Only a few counts were recorded for this clonotype. The V and J genes are TRBV6-5 and TRBJ1-6, with no clear D. This CDR3 region has 14 residues. V dropped 0 bases and J dropped 8 bases, with 8 bases sitting between them. Germline V gene sequence: CDR1 MNHEY, CDR2 SVGAGI. This chain's CDR3 is CASSYSNSHSPLHF. In DNA, the CDR3 is TGTGCCAGCAGTTACTCGAACAGCCATTCACCCCTCCACTTT.

Comment on this clonotype: At one of its ends the junction is not consistent with the germline gene, which may arise from a read error. This chain connects TRBV20-1 to TRBJ2-1, with TRBD2 identical over 8 bases. This CDR3 is 12 amino acids long. Germline CDR1 DFQATT, CDR2 SNEGSKA (reference sequence). DNA for the CDR3: TGCAGCGCTAGCGGGTTCTACAATGAGCAGTTCTTC. It specifies CSASGFYNEQFF.

This clonotype was recorded at least ten times. V gene TRBV18 combines with J gene TRBJ2-7; 8 nucleotides agree with TRBD2. Trimming at V came to 1 base and at J to 6 bases, leaving 2 bases not matched to a gene. CDR3 size: 13 residues. Germline CDR1 reads KGHSH; CDR2 reads LQKENI. The CDR3 region has the DNA TGTGCCAGCTCACCACGGGGACTAGGCGAGCAGTACTTC. Translation gives CASSPRGLGEQYF.

This clonotype was seen a few times. This chain links TRBV7-2 with TRBJ2-1, with 9 bases identical to TRBD1. In germline, CDR1 is SGHTA, CDR2 FQGNSA. Germline trimming cut 2 bases from V and 8 bases from J; bases unmatched to any gene: 7. The CDR3 runs to 15 residues. CDR3 loop: CASSLPRTGGDEQFF. DNA of the CDR3: TGTGCCAGCAGCTTACCCAGAACAGGGGGCGATGAGCAGTTCTTC.